This entry lists 29 T cell receptor beta chains sequenced from one sample in a study of post-analysis software for immune sequencing data. Study observations and caveats: Patients carried roughly five TRBV segments more frequently than controls did, and TRBV5-6, TRBV5-1 and TRBV20-1 were among them.

These receptors lack a known antigen. Unique molecular identifiers were present in the TCR beta cDNA libraries. Using its own MiXCR run on the PCR reads, TCRdb lists one record per CDR3 protein. The sample yields 750,000 to 950,000 distinct CDR3 sequences, roughly half seen once. The sample comprised blood. The receptors stem from a girl aged 5-17 years with multiple sclerosis.

The rearrangement uses TRBV5-1 and TRBJ2-7; TRBD1 or TRBD2 may be the D gene (5 bases each). Germline CDR1 reads SGHRS; CDR2 reads YFSETQ. The CDR3 contains 15 residues. Trimming cost V 2 bases and J 3 bases, with 15 bases left between them. The CDR3 DNA is TGCGCCAGCAGCTTCAGGGACGGAGAAATCTACGAGCAGTACTTC. It is translated as CASSFRDGEIYEQYF.

The CDR3 DNA is TGTGCCAGCAGGGCATTTTATAGCAATCAGCCCCAGCATTTT. Its protein is CASRAFYSNQPQHF. This chain connects TRBV6-1 to TRBJ1-5, with D unresolved. The CDR3 spans 14 residues. V lost 6 bases to trimming and J lost 0 bases, with 9 bases between them. In germline, CDR1 is MNHNS, CDR2 SASEGT.

A few counts support this clonotype. The chain joins TRBV7-3 to TRBJ2-3; D is unresolved. V dropped 5 bases and J dropped 1 base, with 7 bases sitting between them. The length of the CDR3 is 13 residues. Germline values: CDR1 SGHTA, CDR2 FQGTGA. CDR3 DNA sequence: TGTGCCAGCAGCGCATCAGGCACAGATACGCAGTATTTT. Protein: CASSASGTDTQYF.

The chain combines TRBV7-2 with TRBJ2-1; D unclear. CDR3 size: 14 residues. V was shortened by 1 base and J by 9 bases, with 13 bases between the two germline ends. Germline CDR1 and CDR2: SGHTA and FQGNSA. The CDR3 nucleotides read TGTGCCAGCAGCTTAGTGTTGGGCTGGGGTGAGCAGTTCTTC. Encoded protein: CASSLVLGWGEQFF.

V gene TRBV20-1 combines with J gene TRBJ2-3, with 11 bases fitting TRBD1. Germline assignment: CDR1 DFQATT and CDR2 SNEGSKA (reference sequence). CDR3 length equals 14 residues. V gave up 5 bases and J gave up 6 bases; unmatched junction bases: 7. CDR3 in amino acids: CSAGRDRGDDTQYF. CDR3 DNA sequence: TGCAGTGCTGGCCGGGACAGGGGGGATGATACGCAGTATTTT.

With respect to this clonotype: A read error may produce the germline difference seen at one junction end. The chain has TRBV5-1 and TRBJ1-1; 7 bases match TRBD1. CDR3 length equals 16 residues. The germline CDR1 and CDR2 sequences are SGHRS and YFSETQ. In DNA form, the CDR3 reads TGCGCCAGCAGGTCCGGGACAGCCCTGATCAACACTGAGGCTTTCTTT. It specifies CASRSGTALINTEAFF.

V and J are TRBV6-6 and TRBJ2-1; perhaps TRBD1 as D (6 bases). The CDR3 runs to 14 residues. Germline assignment: CDR1 MNHNY and CDR2 SVGAGI (reference sequence). V was trimmed by 6 bases and J by 8 bases, leaving 17 bases between them. CDR3 protein: CASSREGVGYEQFF. The CDR3 nucleotides read TGTGCCAGCAGCAGAGAGGGGGTAGGGTATGAGCAGTTCTTC.

The rearrangement joins TRBV10-2 to TRBJ2-7; 7 bases are shared with TRBD2. The length of the CDR3 is 14 residues. Germline lookup yields CDR1 WSHSY and CDR2 SAAADI. The V and J ends lost 3 bases and 7 bases, in that order; junction bases with no gene match: 9. CDR3 in amino acids: CASSEYKSGTEQYF. In DNA, the CDR3 is TGCGCCAGCAGTGAATACAAGAGCGGGACGGAGCAGTACTTC.

The V gene is TRBV7-6, the J gene TRBJ2-1, with 7 bases that match TRBD2. This CDR3 comprises 14 residues. Germline V gene data show CDR1 as SGHVS and CDR2 as FNYEAQ. The V and J ends lost 3 bases and 9 bases, in that order; junction bases with no gene match: 8. The chain's CDR3 is CASSFEAGPSEQFF. The CDR3 DNA reads as TGTGCCAGCAGCTTTGAAGCGGGGCCATCTGAGCAGTTCTTC.

The chain is built from TRBV7-9 and TRBJ2-1; no reliable D call. Deletions cut 5 bases from V and 6 bases from J, with 8 bases between. CDR1 and CDR2 from the germline V gene are SEHNR and FQNEAQ (reference sequence). The CDR3 contains 12 residues. The CDR3 protein is CASSPPGNEQFF. The CDR3 DNA is TGTGCCAGCAGCCCCCCAGGCAATGAGCAGTTCTTC. The variable domain in full, with the rest retrieved from reference TRBV7-9 and TRBJ2-1, is DTGVSQNPRHKITKRGQNVTFRCDPISEHNRLYWYRQTLGQGPEFLTYFQNEAQLEKSRLLSDRFSAERPKGSFSTLEIQRTEQGDSAMYLCASSPPGNEQFFGPGTRLTVL.

This chain joins TRBV20-1 and TRBJ2-5; tentative D call: TRBD2 (5 bases). The CDR3 covers 15 residues. Germline V gene sequence: CDR1 DFQATT, CDR2 SNEGSKA (reference sequence). V lost 2 bases, J lost 5 bases, and 18 bases lay in between. CDR3 sequence (DNA): TGCAGTGCTAGACCAGGCCATCGCTCGGGGGAGACCCAGTACTTC. Encoded protein: CSARPGHRSGETQYF.

This chain connects TRBV20-1 to TRBJ2-1; no reliable D call. Germline V gene lookup returns CDR1 DFQATT and CDR2 SNEGSKA (reference sequence). V lost 3 bases and J lost 6, with 9 bases in between. The CDR3 spans 12 residues. CDR3 residues: CSASIVSNEQFF. The CDR3, as DNA: TGCAGTGCTAGTATTGTCTCCAATGAGCAGTTCTTC.

The chain carries TRBV12-3 or TRBV12-4 and TRBJ2-2; maybe TRBD2 (5 bases). V was shortened by 6 bases and J by 0 bases, with 8 bases between the two germline ends. This CDR3 spans 14 amino acids. CDR3 bases: TGTGCCAGCAGGGACTTCTCGAACACCGGGGAGCTGTTTTTT. Translation gives CASRDFSNTGELFF.

This clonotype has just a few counts. The CDR3 nucleotides read TGTGCCAGCAGTCTAATTTTAGGTGGCTACACCTTC. It is translated as CASSLILGGYTF. V is TRBV7-9 and J is TRBJ1-2; D gene ambiguous. V lost 6 bases, J lost 7 bases, and 12 bases lay in between. The CDR3 extends over 12 amino acids. Per the germline V gene, CDR1 is SEHNR and CDR2 is FQNEAQ (reference sequence).

This clonotype turned up a few times. This chain links TRBV9 with TRBJ2-4; tentatively, D is TRBD1 (5 bases). The assigned J gene may be wrong: the sequence end matches TRBJ2-7 better. Germline loops: CDR1 SGDLS, CDR2 YYNGEE. This CDR3 contains 12 residues. This chain's CDR3 is CASSVARGEQYF. The CDR3 region has the DNA TGTGCCAGCAGCGTAGCTAGGGGCGAGCAGTACTTC.

The J gene is TRBJ2-5, the V gene TRBV4-1; TRBD1 matches 10 bases. Near its end, the DNA agrees better with TRBJ2-7, so the J call may be wrong. Germline values: CDR1 MGHRA, CDR2 YSYEKL. This CDR3 has 13 residues. The CDR3 DNA follows: TGCGCCAGCAGCCTGACAGGGGGCAACGAGCAGTACTTC. Translating gives CASSLTGGNEQYF.

The gene calls are TRBV7-6 and TRBJ1-2; a possible D gene is TRBD1 (5 bases). Trimming took off 5 bases at V and 9 bases at J, with 13 bases between the two ends. This CDR3 has 12 amino acids. Germline CDR1 reads SGHVS; CDR2 reads FNYEAQ. The CDR3 here is CASSPTRDRYTF. The CDR3 DNA reads TGTGCCAGCAGCCCAACGAGGGACCGCTACACCTTC.

V usage is TRBV7-9 and J usage is TRBJ1-6, with D possibly being TRBD1 (6 bases). Deletions cut 6 bases from V and 2 bases from J, with 20 bases between. Germline lookup yields CDR1 SEHNR and CDR2 FQNEAQ (reference sequence). The CDR3 length is 18 residues. The CDR3 loop reads CASSISTAGVAYNSPLHF. The CDR3 DNA sequence: TGTGCCAGCAGTATCTCAACAGCAGGGGTTGCCTATAATTCACCCCTCCACTTT.

V and J are TRBV5-5 and TRBJ2-1, with D uncertain. Germline CDR1 reads SGHKS; CDR2 reads YYEKEE (reference sequence). This CDR3 contains 14 residues. With 4 bases removed from V and 8 bases from J, the gap between germline ends came to 16 bases. The CDR3 DNA reads TGTGCCAGCAGCCAACTCGTGATCCGACATGAGCAGTTCTTC. Translating it yields CASSQLVIRHEQFF.

The V and J genes are TRBV6-4 and TRBJ1-1; weak D call: TRBD1 (6 bases). The V gene lost 5 bases and the J gene lost 7 bases, with 17 bases spanning the gap. Germline V gene lookup returns CDR1 MRHNA and CDR2 SNTAGT. The CDR3 runs to 14 residues. CDR3 coding DNA: TGTGCCAGCAGTCTACGGCAGGGGTTGGGTGAAGCTTTCTTT. It translates to CASSLRQGLGEAFF.

The rearrangement links TRBV4-2 to TRBJ2-2; 7 bases are shared with TRBD1. Trimming at V came to 0 bases and at J to 3 bases, leaving 7 bases not matched to a gene. Germline lookup yields CDR1 LGHNA and CDR2 YNFKEQ. The CDR3 length is 17 residues. This chain's CDR3 is CASSQDPGTAYTGELFF. For the CDR3, the DNA is TGTGCCAGCAGCCAAGATCCCGGGACAGCTTACACCGGGGAGCTGTTTTTT.

The rearrangement joins TRBV7-9 to TRBJ2-5; D might be TRBD1 or TRBD2, each matching 5 bases. The germline V gene has CDR1 SEHNR and CDR2 FQNEAQ (reference sequence). Trimming left V 5 bases short and J 5 bases short, with 15 bases between. The CDR3 sequence is 14 residues long. The CDR3 spells CASSRGVPGETQYF. In DNA, the CDR3 is TGTGCCAGCAGCCGAGGGGTCCCAGGGGAGACCCAGTACTTC.

This clonotype occurred a few times. The chain is built from TRBV20-1 and TRBJ2-3, with 10 bases that match TRBD1. Germline values: CDR1 DFQATT, CDR2 SNEGSKA (reference sequence). Germline trimming cut 3 bases from V and 3 bases from J; bases unmatched to any gene: 3. The CDR3 covers 14 residues. CDR3 coding DNA: TGCAGTGCTAGGAGACAGGGGGCTACAGATACGCAGTATTTT. Amino acid sequence: CSARRQGATDTQYF.

This clonotype turned up a few times. The chain uses TRBV6-6 and TRBJ2-1, with D possibly TRBD1 on 6 matching bases. V was shortened by 6 bases and J by 10 bases, with 28 bases between the two germline ends. The CDR3 has 17 residues. The germline V gene has CDR1 MNHNY and CDR2 SVGAGI (reference sequence). CDR3 nucleotides: TGTGCCAGCAGCAATGGAGAGAGCCGTTCCGCGCAGGGGGAGCAGTTCTTC. It translates to CASSNGESRSAQGEQFF.

This clonotype has a single count. This rearrangement joins TRBV19 to TRBJ2-5; TRBD2 might be the D (5 bases). CDR3 length equals 12 residues. Germline CDR1 is LNHDA and CDR2 is SQIVND (reference sequence). V was pared by 3 bases and J by 5 bases, with 7 bases between. CDR3 residues: CASSIGLETQYF. CDR3 DNA: TGTGCCAGTAGTATCGGACTGGAGACCCAGTACTTC.

The V call is TRBV6-4, the J call TRBJ2-3; 8 nucleotides agree with TRBD1. With V trimmed by 4 bases and J by 6 bases, 3 bases remained unmatched. The CDR3 sequence is 13 residues long. Germline lookup yields CDR1 MRHNA and CDR2 SNTAGT. CDR3 sequence: CASSVAGGDTQYF. Written as DNA, the CDR3 is TGTGCCAGCAGTGTTGCAGGGGGCGATACGCAGTATTTT.

This clonotype was picked up a small number of times. The chain uses TRBV6-5 and TRBJ2-1, with 7 bases identical to TRBD1. In germline, CDR1 is MNHEY, CDR2 SVGAGI. The CDR3 is made up of 15 amino acids. V shed 6 bases and J 0 bases; nucleotides not matched to a gene: 5. The CDR3 nucleotides read TGTGCCAGCAGCAAAACAGGGGACTCCTACAATGAGCAGTTCTTC. Amino acids: CASSKTGDSYNEQFF.

This rearrangement joins TRBV5-1 to TRBJ2-2; D not resolved. The length of the CDR3 is 14 residues. The germline CDR1 and CDR2 sequences are SGHRS and YFSETQ. V lost 4 bases and J lost 6, with 13 bases in between. CDR3 region: CASSPPRESGELFF. CDR3 nucleotide sequence: TGCGCCAGCAGCCCCCCACGCGAATCCGGGGAGCTGTTTTTT.

This clonotype has just one count. The rearrangement uses TRBV10-2 and TRBJ1-2; 7 bases line up with TRBD1. Germline V lookup: CDR1 WSHSY, CDR2 SAAADI. Trimming at V came to 6 bases and at J to 4 bases, leaving 20 bases not matched to a gene. The CDR3 loop spans 18 amino acids. The CDR3 coding sequence is TGCGCCAGCAGCCGCGGTTCGCCCATTACAGGGGTTGGCTATGGCTACACCTTC. The encoded protein is CASSRGSPITGVGYGYTF.